These T cell receptor beta chains were read from a single sample in a study of OX40 agonist ivuxolimab in advanced cancers. Using immunoSEQ multiplex PCR, the repertoire was profiled, and TCRdb retains in-frame clones only, with some absent. The sample has 60,000 to 85,000 clones, about 80% seen once. The source material was CD4+ or CD8+ T cells sorted from blood, sampled in a trial of the OX40 agonist ivuxolimab. These receptors were collected from an adult with an advanced solid tumor such as melanoma, head and neck, liver or kidney cancer. Each CDR3 is given without its conserved first and last residue.

V | CDR3
TRBV5-1 | ASSTYRGRGETQY
TRBV11-3 | ASSLEERDTQY
TRBV18 | ASSPPSGSYNEQF
TRBV2 | ASSEDRGPPYEQY
TRBV23-1 | ASSQWVSGPENTGELF
TRBV29-1 | SVGQGISEAF
TRBV25-1 | ASSDGAGGPVDTQY
TRBV11-3 | ASSSGTSAYNEQF
TRBV6-6 | ASSYGVNSYEQY
TRBV6-5 | ASSYLDRGGGYT
TRBV29-1 | SVKKGSSNAEAF
TRBV5-1 | ASMRASGTQSYEQY
TRBV11-1 | ASSGDRHEAF
TRBV15 | ATSKRIRGRLRDEQF
TRBV19 | ASSHGPEPPFEQY
TRBV5-1 | ASSPSEGSHEQF
TRBV5-1 | ASSFRSRTEAF
TRBV28 | ASTWAGELF
TRBV5-1 | ASSPGTGAEQF
TRBV27 | ASSSGQGYGYT
TRBV7-9 | ASSLDSGLKF
TRBV7-8 | ASSLGPGQGNEKLF
TRBV10-2 | ASSGLAGTRRTDTQY
TRBV27 | ASSSGFIGYGYT
TRBV18 | ASSPADYLNLGAGELF
TRBV9 | ASSVDGQGLAEAF
TRBV11-3 | ASTPRLAGHYEQY
TRBV5-1 | ASSLGGSYNEQF
TRBV27 | ASSFGAGTYEQY
TRBV14 | ASSQDRRTYT
TRBV6-5 | ASSRGAPGHNEQF
TRBV4-1 | ASSPITQGRNTEAF
TRBV7-2 | ASSSDSGTYGYT
TRBV19 | ASSSGQLSGANVLT
TRBV28 | ASSPPDRGSNGYT
TRBV5-1 | ASSLQPNPNYGYT
TRBV27 | ASRSSGNTIY
TRBV5-1 | ASSLMLAGEGETQY